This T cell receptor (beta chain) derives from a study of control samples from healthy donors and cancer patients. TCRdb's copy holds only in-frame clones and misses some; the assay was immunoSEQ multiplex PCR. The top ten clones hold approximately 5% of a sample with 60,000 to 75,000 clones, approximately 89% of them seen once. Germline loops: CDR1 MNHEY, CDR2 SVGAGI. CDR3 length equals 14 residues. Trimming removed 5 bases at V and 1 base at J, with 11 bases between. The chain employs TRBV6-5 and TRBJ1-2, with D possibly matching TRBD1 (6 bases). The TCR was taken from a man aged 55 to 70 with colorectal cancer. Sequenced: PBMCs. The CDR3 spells CASSRGHINYGYTF. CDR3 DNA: TGTGCCAGCAGTCGGGGACATATTAACTATGGCTACACCTTC.